This entry features one T cell receptor beta chain sequence. This clonotype was recorded at least ten times. There is no known antigen for this receptor. Base quality data are lacking; no much larger clone is found one base away. The sample is drawn from a study (dated by TCRdb to 2015 to 2016). Library method: RT-PCR. The listed sequencing device is Illumina MiSeq. TCRdb reprocessed the public reads (quality trimming at Q25 with fastp, clone calling with MiXCR) and kept in-frame beta chains. Rows are unified per CDR3 protein, each entry keeping the most common DNA and genes. This sample has about 680,000 distinct CDR3 sequences in its table, and 13% to 15% of those were observed once. About 3.9% of the sample is in the top ten clones. The trim is 6 bases for V and 2 bases for J, with a gap of 11 bases between the germline ends. CDR1 is given as MNHEY and CDR2 as SMNVEV, both from the germline V gene (reference sequence). There are 13 amino acids in the CDR3, from cysteine to phenylalanine inclusive. The kept DNA is CDR3 alone, 39 bases in frame from the first base.

The clonotype comes from a female donor in good health, serving as a healthy control. The chain was built from TRBV27 and TRBJ2-7; the D gene lacks a confident call. The sample comprised memory CD4+ T cells from blood. DNA sequence: TGTGCCAGCAGGGGTGGGCCCACCTACGAGCAGTACTTC. This codes for CASRGGPTYEQYF.